This T cell receptor (beta chain) was observed in a study of CD8 T cells in ankylosing spondylitis. Study-wide results and limits: Some motif variants had been reported before (in reactive arthritis synovial fluid and blood). According to the report, clones linked to the disease were significantly enriched in matched synovial fluid samples taken from ankylosing spondylitis patients.

The CDR3 runs to 15 residues. The V end lost 0 bases, the J end lost 3 bases, and 10 bases lay between the germline ends. Germline assignment: CDR1 MNHEY and CDR2 SVGAGI. Quantitative molecular-barcoded 5'-RACE generated the TCR beta libraries. MiXCR, run by TCRdb on the 5' RACE reads, gives a single entry per CDR3 protein. In the table there are approximately 350,000 distinct CDR3 sequences, about 15% of which are singletons. Comments on this clonotype: The antigen remains unidentified.

This chain links TRBV6-5 with TRBJ2-3; D not resolved. The sequence came from a male donor with ankylosing spondylitis or in good health (not recorded which). The sample comprised blood, either unsorted or a sorted T cell fraction (not recorded which). As DNA, the CDR3 is TGTGCCAGCAGTTACTCGATGGTGTCGACAGATACGCAGTATTTT. Amino acid sequence: CASSYSMVSTDTQYF.